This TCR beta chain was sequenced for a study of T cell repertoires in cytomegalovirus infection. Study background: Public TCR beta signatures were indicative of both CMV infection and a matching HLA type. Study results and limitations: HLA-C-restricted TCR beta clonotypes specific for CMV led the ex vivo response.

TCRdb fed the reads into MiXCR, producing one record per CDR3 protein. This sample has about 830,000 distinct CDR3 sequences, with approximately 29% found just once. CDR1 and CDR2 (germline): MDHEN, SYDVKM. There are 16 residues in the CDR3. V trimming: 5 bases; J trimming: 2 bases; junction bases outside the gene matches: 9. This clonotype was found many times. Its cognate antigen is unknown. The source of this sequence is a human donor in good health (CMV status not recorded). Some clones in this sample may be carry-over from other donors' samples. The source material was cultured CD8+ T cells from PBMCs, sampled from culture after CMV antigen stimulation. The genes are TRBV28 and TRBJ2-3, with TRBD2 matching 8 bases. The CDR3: CASSHPRGDLTDTQYF. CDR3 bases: TGTGCCAGCAGTCATCCGCGGGGGGACCTCACAGATACGCAGTATTTT. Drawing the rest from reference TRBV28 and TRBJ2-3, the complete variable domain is DVKVTQSSRYLVKRTGEKVFLECVQDMDHENMFWYRQDPGLGLRLIYFSYDVKMKEKGDIPEGYSVSREKKERFSLILESASTNQTSMYLCASSHPRGDLTDTQYFGPGTRLTVL.